These 14 T cell receptor beta chains were sequenced from one sample in a study of T-cell reconstitution after alpha-beta-depleted transplantation in children. Unique molecular identifiers were incorporated into the prepared TCRbeta library. TCRdb ran MiXCR on the PCR reads and lists one entry per CDR3 protein. The sample includes about 540,000 distinct CDR3 sequences, around 19% of them seen just once. Specimen: PBMCs from the stem cell graft donor, collected from the stem cell graft. The receptors derive from a human donor who donated a stem cell graft to a child with acute lymphoblastic leukemia.

V gene TRBV6-1 combines with J gene TRBJ1-1; tentatively, D is TRBD1 (5 bases). CDR1 and CDR2 from the germline V gene are MNHNS and SASEGT. Trimming stripped 5 bases from V and 2 bases from J, with 12 bases between. The CDR3 runs to 14 residues. The CDR3 region is CASSPPWTNTEAFF. The CDR3 coding sequence is TGTGCCAGCAGTCCCCCTTGGACAAACACTGAAGCTTTCTTT.

This clonotype was found a few times. The chain is built from TRBV12-3 or TRBV12-4 and TRBJ2-1; D gene uncertain. CDR3 size: 15 residues. V lost 1 base and J lost 1, with 8 bases in between. The CDR3 loop is CASSLGRRSYNEQFF. DNA for the CDR3: TGTGCCAGCAGTTTAGGGCGGCGGTCCTACAATGAGCAGTTCTTC.

CDR3 loop: CASSSDRGSYNEQFF. CDR3 nucleotide sequence: TGTGCCAGCAGCTCAGACAGGGGTTCCTACAATGAGCAGTTCTTC. The chain is built from TRBV7-3 and TRBJ2-1, with 8 bases lining up with TRBD1. Germline-derived CDR1 and CDR2 are SGHTA and FQGTGA. Germline trimming cut 4 bases from V and 1 base from J; bases unmatched to any gene: 3. The CDR3 runs 15 residues.

V gene TRBV20-1 combines with J gene TRBJ2-1; 12 bases line up with TRBD2. Germline values: CDR1 DFQATT, CDR2 SNEGSKA (reference sequence). The CDR3 has 14 amino acids. The CDR3 nucleotides read TGCAGGACCCTAGCGGGAGGGGGTGACAATGAGCAGTTCTTC. This translates into CRTLAGGGDNEQFF.

The chain's CDR3 is CASTRTGGDYNSPLHF. The CDR3 bases are TGCGCCAGCACCCGGACAGGCGGGGATTATAATTCACCCCTCCACTTT. This rearrangement joins TRBV10-2 to TRBJ1-6; 7 nucleotides line up with TRBD1. CDR3 length: 16 residues. CDR1 and CDR2 (germline): WSHSY, SAAADI. V lost 7 bases and J lost 4; bases outside the gene matches: 10.

The V call is TRBV3-1, the J call TRBJ2-1; 8 bases match TRBD2. From germline, CDR1 is LGHDT and CDR2 YNNKEL (reference sequence). With 2 bases clipped from V and 6 bases from J, the junction kept 18 bases outside the gene matches. This CDR3 is built from 19 residues. The DNA for the CDR3 is TGTGCCAGCAGCCAAAGGCCCTATTCGGGGGGGCCGAGGGGCAATGAGCAGTTCTTC. Translation gives CASSQRPYSGGPRGNEQFF.

This clonotype has only a few counts. The chain carries TRBV6-5 and TRBJ2-6; TRBD2 is a possible D gene (5 bases). The CDR3 sequence is 16 residues long. V gave up 0 bases and J gave up 1 base, with 7 bases separating them. CDR1 is MNHEY, CDR2 SVGAGI, per germline. The CDR3 sequence is CASSYSTGSGANVLTF. CDR3 DNA sequence: TGTGCCAGCAGTTACTCGACGGGGTCTGGGGCCAACGTCCTGACTTTC.

This chain links TRBV12-3 or TRBV12-4 with TRBJ2-5, with D unclear. V was pared by 0 bases and J by 4 bases, with 6 bases between. The CDR3 loop spans 13 amino acids. The CDR3 region is CASSLALPETQYF. The CDR3 region has the DNA TGTGCCAGCAGTTTAGCCCTACCAGAGACCCAGTACTTC.

The sample holds many counts of this clonotype. This chain uses TRBV3-1 with TRBJ1-1, with TRBD1 matching 9 bases. V lost 6 bases to trimming and J lost 5 bases; unmatched junction nucleotides: 7. CDR1 and CDR2 (germline): LGHDT, YNNKEL (reference sequence). The CDR3 runs to 14 residues. DNA of the CDR3: TGTGCCAGCAGTCTTGGACAGGGGAGGACTGAAGCTTTCTTT. Translation: CASSLGQGRTEAFF.

This clonotype was seen ten or more times. The chain recombines TRBV19 with TRBJ2-7, with 8 bases aligning to TRBD2. V gave up 6 bases and J gave up 4 bases; unmatched junction bases: 8. Germline V lookup: CDR1 LNHDA, CDR2 SQIVND (reference sequence). The CDR3 is made up of 14 amino acids. The CDR3 reads CASSPGLALYEQYF. The CDR3 nucleotides read TGTGCCAGTAGCCCCGGACTAGCACTGTACGAGCAGTACTTC.

V and J are TRBV5-1 and TRBJ2-7; D not resolved. The CDR3 extends over 12 amino acids. Trimming cost V 4 bases and J 4 bases, with 9 bases left between them. CDR1 is SGHRS and CDR2 is YFSETQ in the germline V gene. The CDR3 DNA is TGCGCCAGCAGCCAGTTGGTGTACGAGCAGTACTTC. Translated, it gives CASSQLVYEQYF.

The gene calls are TRBV27 and TRBJ1-1, with TRBD1 matching over 10 bases. Germline V lookup: CDR1 MNHEY, CDR2 SMNVEV (reference sequence). There are 18 residues in the CDR3. Germline trimming cut 5 bases from V and 7 bases from J; bases unmatched to any gene: 19. The CDR3 nucleotides read TGTGCCAGCAGTCCCTGGGGTAGAACGACAGGGGGCGGAGATGAAGCTTTCTTT. The encoded protein is CASSPWGRTTGGGDEAFF.

The V call is TRBV12-3 or TRBV12-4, the J call TRBJ1-1; 7 bases are shared with TRBD1. The length of the CDR3 is 14 residues. Trimming at V came to 7 bases and at J to 4 bases, leaving 9 bases not matched to a gene. The CDR3 reads CASTDIRGATEAFF. The CDR3 DNA reads TGTGCCAGCACCGATATCAGGGGGGCCACTGAAGCTTTCTTT.

This rearrangement joins TRBV6-1 to TRBJ2-1, with D possibly matching TRBD2 (6 bases). Deletions cut 6 bases from V and 2 bases from J, with 17 bases between. This CDR3 is built from 16 residues. The germline gives CDR1 MNHNS, CDR2 SASEGT. The DNA for the CDR3 is TGTGCCAGCAGCTTGAGCCAGGGACTCGCCTACAATGAGCAGTTCTTC. Its protein product is CASSLSQGLAYNEQFF.